A selection of T cell receptor beta chains follows, all from one sample in a study of neurological immune-mediated disorders. TCRdb reprocessed the 5' RACE reads via MiXCR and lists one record per CDR3 protein. The table lists under 50,000 distinct CDR3 sequences, about an eighth of them singletons. Sequencing used PBMCs. The receptors come from a male donor with HTLV-1-associated myelopathy (HAM/TSP). Each CDR3 is given with its conserved first and last residue. A D gene is named only where the DNA matches it firmly. Not every row has a clone size; where given, it reads once, few, many or a size class.

d_call: -; clone_size: many; j_call: TRBJ1-1; v_call: TRBV6-2/TRBV6-3; cdr3_nt: TGTGCCAGCAGTGACCCAGGGAGGACTGAAGCTTTCTTT; cdr3_aa: CASSDPGRTEAFF
d_call: -; clone_size: many; j_call: TRBJ2-7; v_call: TRBV5-1; cdr3_nt: TGCGCCAGCATGGGGCTAGACTACGAGCAGTACTTC; cdr3_aa: CASMGLDYEQYF
d_call: TRBD1; clone_size: -; j_call: TRBJ1-2; v_call: TRBV5-1; cdr3_nt: TGCGCCAGCAGCTATGGGACAGGAGGTCCTAACTATGGCTACACCTTC; cdr3_aa: CASSYGTGGPNYGYTF
d_call: -; clone_size: many; j_call: TRBJ2-7; v_call: TRBV7-2; cdr3_nt: TGTGCCAGCAGCCGAGACCGGTACGAGCAGTACTTC; cdr3_aa: CASSRDRYEQYF
d_call: TRBD2; clone_size: many; j_call: TRBJ2-3; v_call: TRBV6-5; cdr3_nt: TGTGCCAGCAGGTACACTAGCGGGGGGGCCGGCACAGATACGCAGTATTTT; cdr3_aa: CASRYTSGGAGTDTQYF
d_call: TRBD2; clone_size: -; j_call: TRBJ2-7; v_call: TRBV20-1; cdr3_nt: TGCAGTGCTAGAGATCCTGATGGGGGGGCCTACGAGCAGTACTTC; cdr3_aa: CSARDPDGGAYEQYF
d_call: TRBD2; clone_size: many; j_call: TRBJ2-5; v_call: TRBV5-1; cdr3_nt: TGCGCCAGCAGCTTCCTACGGGGGGGTCAGGAGACCCAGTACTTC; cdr3_aa: CASSFLRGGQETQYF
d_call: -; clone_size: many; j_call: TRBJ2-3; v_call: TRBV12-3/TRBV12-4; cdr3_nt: TGTGCCAGCAGTTTAGGGCAGACGCAGTATTTT; cdr3_aa: CASSLGQTQYF
d_call: -; clone_size: many; j_call: TRBJ2-3; v_call: TRBV7-2; cdr3_nt: TGTGCCAGCAGCTTCCGTGCAGGGGGGTCCACAGATACGCAGTATTTT; cdr3_aa: CASSFRAGGSTDTQYF
d_call: -; clone_size: many; j_call: TRBJ2-2; v_call: TRBV7-9; cdr3_nt: TGTGCCAGCAGCTTTCGGGACCTAAACACCGGGGAGCTGTTTTTT; cdr3_aa: CASSFRDLNTGELFF
d_call: TRBD2; clone_size: many; j_call: TRBJ2-1; v_call: TRBV3-1; cdr3_nt: TGTGCCAGCAGCCCTTCCTCGGGGGGACGGTTCTTC; cdr3_aa: CASSPSSGGRFF
d_call: -; clone_size: many; j_call: TRBJ1-1; v_call: TRBV6-1; cdr3_nt: TGTGCCAGCAGTGAAGCGAAGAACACTGAAGCTTTCTTT; cdr3_aa: CASSEAKNTEAFF
d_call: TRBD1; clone_size: many; j_call: TRBJ1-2; v_call: TRBV28; cdr3_nt: TGTGCCAGCAGTTTATCGGGACAGGGCTATGGCTACACCTTC; cdr3_aa: CASSLSGQGYGYTF
d_call: -; clone_size: many; j_call: TRBJ2-3; v_call: TRBV6-5; cdr3_nt: TGTGCCAGCAGTTACTCAGGGCAGGGGTTAGATACGCAGTATTTT; cdr3_aa: CASSYSGQGLDTQYF
d_call: TRBD1; clone_size: -; j_call: TRBJ2-3; v_call: TRBV10-3; cdr3_nt: TGTGCCATCAGTGATCGGACAGGGGGGGCAGATACGCAGTATTTT; cdr3_aa: CAISDRTGGADTQYF
d_call: TRBD1; clone_size: many; j_call: TRBJ2-3; v_call: TRBV5-1; cdr3_nt: TGCGCCAGCAGCTTGGCCGGGAGGACAGGGGGCACCACAGATACGCAGTATTTT; cdr3_aa: CASSLAGRTGGTTDTQYF
d_call: -; clone_size: -; j_call: TRBJ2-1; v_call: TRBV5-1; cdr3_nt: TGCGCCAGCAGCTCTGCCCTCGGCTCCGTTGGTGAGCAGTTATTC; cdr3_aa: CASSSALGSVGEQLF
d_call: -; clone_size: many; j_call: TRBJ2-3; v_call: TRBV5-1; cdr3_nt: TGCGCCAGCAGTATGGGGGGCCCTGGCACAGATACGCAGTATTTT; cdr3_aa: CASSMGGPGTDTQYF
d_call: TRBD2; clone_size: many; j_call: TRBJ2-3; v_call: TRBV5-1; cdr3_nt: TGCGCCAGCAGCCCGACTACGGGGGGGGGCACAGATACGCAGTATTTT; cdr3_aa: CASSPTTGGGTDTQYF
d_call: -; clone_size: many; j_call: TRBJ2-3; v_call: TRBV5-1; cdr3_nt: TGCGCCAGCAGCTCCTCGCTTGGTACCCACACAGATACGCAGTATTTT; cdr3_aa: CASSSSLGTHTDTQYF
d_call: TRBD1; clone_size: -; j_call: TRBJ1-2; v_call: TRBV5-1; cdr3_nt: TGCGCCAGGAGCGAACCGGGACAGGGCCCCGGGGATAACTATGGCTACACCTTC; cdr3_aa: CARSEPGQGPGDNYGYTF
d_call: -; clone_size: many; j_call: TRBJ2-7; v_call: TRBV25-1; cdr3_nt: TGTGCCAGCAGTAGGGAATGGTACGAGCAGTACTTC; cdr3_aa: CASSREWYEQYF
d_call: -; clone_size: many; j_call: TRBJ1-1; v_call: TRBV25-1; cdr3_nt: TGTGCCAGCAAAGGAGGGGCCTTCGAAGCTTTCTTT; cdr3_aa: CASKGGAFEAFF
d_call: -; clone_size: many; j_call: TRBJ1-5; v_call: TRBV29-1; cdr3_nt: TGCAGCGTTGCCCCGGACAGTAGCAATCAGCCCCAGCATTTT; cdr3_aa: CSVAPDSSNQPQHF
d_call: -; clone_size: many; j_call: TRBJ2-7; v_call: TRBV20-1; cdr3_nt: TGCAGTGCTAGTGTGCCAGGGTCTTATGAGCAGTACTTC; cdr3_aa: CSASVPGSYEQYF
d_call: TRBD1; clone_size: many; j_call: TRBJ1-1; v_call: TRBV10-3; cdr3_nt: TGTGCCATCAGCCCATGGCGGACAGGACAGAACACTGAAGCTTTCTTT; cdr3_aa: CAISPWRTGQNTEAFF
d_call: TRBD1; clone_size: -; j_call: TRBJ1-5; v_call: TRBV20-1; cdr3_nt: TGCAGTGCTAGAGAGGGGACAGGGGGATTTCAGCCCCAGCATTTT; cdr3_aa: CSAREGTGGFQPQHF
d_call: -; clone_size: -; j_call: TRBJ2-5; v_call: TRBV20-1; cdr3_nt: TGCAGTGCTAGTCGGCGCTTACAAGAGACCCAGTACTTC; cdr3_aa: CSASRRLQETQYF
d_call: -; clone_size: many; j_call: TRBJ1-1; v_call: TRBV5-5; cdr3_nt: TGTGCCAGCAGCTTGGAAGGGGTAATGAACACTGAAGCTTTCTTT; cdr3_aa: CASSLEGVMNTEAFF
d_call: -; clone_size: medium-sized; j_call: TRBJ2-3; v_call: TRBV20-1; cdr3_nt: TGCAGTGCTAGAGCTGCGGGGCGGGGCACAGATACGCAGTATTTT; cdr3_aa: CSARAAGRGTDTQYF
d_call: -; clone_size: many; j_call: TRBJ2-5; v_call: TRBV9; cdr3_nt: TGTGCCAGCAGCGTAGGCAGGAGCCAAGAGACCCAGTACTTC; cdr3_aa: CASSVGRSQETQYF
d_call: -; clone_size: many; j_call: TRBJ2-7; v_call: TRBV6-5; cdr3_nt: TGTGCCAGCAGTCGTGACACAGGGAAAGGTAGCGAGCAGTACTTC; cdr3_aa: CASSRDTGKGSEQYF
d_call: -; clone_size: many; j_call: TRBJ1-1; v_call: TRBV12-3/TRBV12-4; cdr3_nt: TGTGCCAGCAGTTTAGCTACAGGGCTTAGGGAAGCTTTCTTT; cdr3_aa: CASSLATGLREAFF
d_call: TRBD2; clone_size: -; j_call: TRBJ2-1; v_call: TRBV20-1; cdr3_nt: TGCAGTGCACCGCTACCCGGGACTAGAAGGTACAATGAGCAGTTCTTC; cdr3_aa: CSAPLPGTRRYNEQFF
d_call: -; clone_size: medium-sized; j_call: TRBJ1-5; v_call: TRBV5-5; cdr3_nt: TGTGATCCCCCGCTCAGACCTTATAGCAATCAGCCCCAGCATTTT; cdr3_aa: CDPPLRPYSNQPQHF
d_call: -; clone_size: many; j_call: TRBJ1-3; v_call: TRBV7-2; cdr3_nt: TGTGCCAGCAGCTTGGGAAACACCATATATTTT; cdr3_aa: CASSLGNTIYF
d_call: -; clone_size: many; j_call: TRBJ1-5; v_call: TRBV12-3/TRBV12-4; cdr3_nt: TGTGCCAGCAGTCTCAAAACGTCGGACTATAGCAATCAGCCCCAGCATTTT; cdr3_aa: CASSLKTSDYSNQPQHF
d_call: TRBD1; clone_size: many; j_call: TRBJ1-2; v_call: TRBV15; cdr3_nt: TGTGCCACCAGCCCCCGGCGGGACAGGGTGAGGGGCTACACCTTC; cdr3_aa: CATSPRRDRVRGYTF
d_call: -; clone_size: -; j_call: TRBJ2-7; v_call: TRBV5-1; cdr3_nt: TGCGACAGCAGATCTCAAGGGGGAAGAGGCGAGCAGTACTTC; cdr3_aa: CDSRSQGGRGEQYF
d_call: -; clone_size: many; j_call: TRBJ2-1; v_call: TRBV7-9; cdr3_nt: TGTGCCAGCAGCTCGGACTTAGCAAGGAATGAGCAGTTCTTC; cdr3_aa: CASSSDLARNEQFF
d_call: -; clone_size: many; j_call: TRBJ2-1; v_call: TRBV24-1; cdr3_nt: TGTGCCACCAGTGATTTAGTGAGAAATGAGCAGTTCTTC; cdr3_aa: CATSDLVRNEQFF
d_call: -; clone_size: once; j_call: TRBJ2-1; v_call: TRBV7-3; cdr3_nt: TGTGCCAGCAGCCCCGAGACGGGAATGGCCAACAATGAGCAGTTCTTC; cdr3_aa: CASSPETGMANNEQFF
d_call: -; clone_size: -; j_call: TRBJ1-1; v_call: TRBV20-1; cdr3_nt: TGCAGTGATGGAGATTTGGGCAGGGATTACACTGAAGCTTTCTTT; cdr3_aa: CSDGDLGRDYTEAFF